The source of this T cell receptor beta chain is a study of blood T cell repertoires in COVID-19. Study background: The United States, Italy and Spain supplied acute and convalescent COVID-19 samples.

Participant reports of clinical history set cohort assignment. Recovered status in Cohort 3 required two negative PCRs, clearance, or symptom resolution. Germline CDR1 reads LGHDT; CDR2 reads YNNKEL (reference sequence). This CDR3 comprises 13 residues. V was clipped by 2 bases and J by 8 bases, with 10 bases between them. Original processing notes: For nucleated cells, counts were estimated from reference gene primer amplification. Clones were sequenced by immunoSEQ multiplex PCR, and TCRdb holds only the in-frame ones, with some missing. The DNA was the basis for D and trimming; V, J and clone size are from that table. The data contain some 270,000 clones, 75% to 90% of them singletons.

The sequenced sample consisted of PBMCs or T cells enriched from blood (not recorded which). This TCR was recovered from a woman aged 25 to 39 who had recovered from COVID-19. V usage is TRBV3-1 (or the pseudogene TRBV3-2) and J usage is TRBJ1-3; D might be TRBD1 (5 bases). CDR3 amino acids: CASSQRGVHTIYF. The CDR3 coding sequence is TGTGCCAGCAGCCAACGGGGGGTCCACACCATATATTTT.